Listed below are T cell receptor beta chains from one sample, sequenced in a study of T cell clonotyping in hematopoietic cell transplantation. Some clones are missing from TCRdb's copy, which holds only in-frame ones; the method was immunoSEQ multiplex PCR. This sample has roughly 6,000 clones; 80% to 90% occur once, and the top ten carry around 6.4%. The sample consisted of peripheral blood mononuclear cells, taken 100 days after allogeneic stem cell transplant. These receptors all come from a female patient between 40 and 50 years old who had an allogeneic stem cell transplant from a related donor, so the T cells may come from the graft donor. Some clones in this sample may be carry-over from other donors' samples. Each CDR3 is given with its conserved first and last residue.

j_call v_call cdr3_aa
TRBJ2-1 TRBV7-2 CASSLVTANEQFF
TRBJ1-3 TRBV5-6 CASSLGGLSGNTIYF
TRBJ1-3 TRBV6-1 CASSDQTGAGIYF
TRBJ2-5 TRBV6-6 CASSLLETQYF
TRBJ1-4 TRBV11-3 CASSRGREKLFF
TRBJ2-7 TRBV5-6 CASSSPMGVIYEQYF
TRBJ1-4 TRBV9 CASTRAGEKLFF
TRBJ2-7 TRBV29-1 CSVGSGWNEQYF
TRBJ1-5 TRBV10-3 CAIRAGDSNQPQHF
TRBJ1-1 TRBV11-2 CASSSPARGFTEAFF
TRBJ2-5 TRBV28 CASSLWTSGVIQETQYF
TRBJ1-5 TRBV6-1 CASSNSGTGGNPQHF
TRBJ2-7 TRBV12-5 CASGSRAYEQYF
TRBJ2-2 TRBV7-8 CASSLAGLAGSTGELFF
TRBJ1-2 TRBV4-2 CASSLVGGGYGYTF
TRBJ2-3 TRBV5-4 CASTKTGLAATDTQYF
TRBJ2-2 TRBV11-2 CASSLDLVVGELFF
TRBJ2-1 TRBV2 CASIMGGNEQFF
TRBJ2-3 TRBV6-5 CAVSRVGGNTDTQYF
TRBJ2-7 TRBV15 CATSRVASLPYEQYF
TRBJ2-1 TRBV5-6 CASSLAWASGRGNEQFF
TRBJ2-2 TRBV9 CASSASRDTGELFF
TRBJ2-1 TRBV30 CAWRGGGLDYNEQFF
TRBJ2-7 TRBV19 CASSIISYEQYF
TRBJ2-7 TRBV10-1 CASSAPGSGSLHEQYF
TRBJ1-1 TRBV10-1 CATRYSFTTEAFF
TRBJ2-5 TRBV7-7 CASSYGGLAETQYF
TRBJ1-1 TRBV5-1 CASSLGGTQNTEAFF
TRBJ2-5 TRBV5-1 CASSLAEQGETQYF
TRBJ1-1 TRBV7-3 CASSSGPGASEAFF
TRBJ2-1 TRBV4-2 CASSQAVDEQFF